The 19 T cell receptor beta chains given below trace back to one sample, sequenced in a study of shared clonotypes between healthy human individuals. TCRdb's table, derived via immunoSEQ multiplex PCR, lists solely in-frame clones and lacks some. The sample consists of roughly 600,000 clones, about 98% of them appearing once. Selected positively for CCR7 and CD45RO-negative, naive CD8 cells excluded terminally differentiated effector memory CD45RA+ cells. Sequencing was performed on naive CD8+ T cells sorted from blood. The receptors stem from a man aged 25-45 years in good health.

The CDR3: CASSAGLAINEQFF. CDR3 coding DNA: TGTGCCAGCAGTGCGGGACTAGCAATCAATGAGCAGTTCTTC. The rearrangement links TRBV6-6 to TRBJ2-1; 9 bases are a match to TRBD2. Per germline, CDR1 MNHNY and CDR2 SVGAGI (reference sequence). The length of the CDR3 is 14 residues. The V gene end was trimmed by 5 bases and the J gene end by 6 bases; junction bases not matched to a gene: 5.

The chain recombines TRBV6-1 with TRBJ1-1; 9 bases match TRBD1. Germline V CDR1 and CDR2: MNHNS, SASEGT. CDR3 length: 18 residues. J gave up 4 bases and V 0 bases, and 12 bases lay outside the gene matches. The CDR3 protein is CASSEARDREIGATEAFF. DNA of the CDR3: TGTGCCAGCAGTGAAGCCAGGGACAGGGAAATCGGGGCCACTGAAGCTTTCTTT.

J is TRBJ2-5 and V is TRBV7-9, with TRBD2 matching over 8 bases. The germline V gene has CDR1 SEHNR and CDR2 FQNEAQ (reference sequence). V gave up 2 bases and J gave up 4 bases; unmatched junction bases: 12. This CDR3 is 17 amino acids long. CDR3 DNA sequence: TGTGCCAGCAGCTTAAACTTCCCGGGACTAGGGGGAGAGACCCAGTACTTC. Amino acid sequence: CASSLNFPGLGGETQYF.

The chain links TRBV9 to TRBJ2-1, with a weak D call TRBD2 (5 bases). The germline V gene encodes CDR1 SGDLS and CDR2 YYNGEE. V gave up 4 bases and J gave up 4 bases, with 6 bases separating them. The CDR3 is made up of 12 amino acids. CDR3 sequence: CASSTSYNEQFF. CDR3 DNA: TGTGCCAGCAGCACTAGTTACAATGAGCAGTTCTTC.

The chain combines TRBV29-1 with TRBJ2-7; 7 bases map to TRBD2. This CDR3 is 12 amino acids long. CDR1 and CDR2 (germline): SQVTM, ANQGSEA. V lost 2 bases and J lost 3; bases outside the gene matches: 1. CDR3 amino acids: CSVELADYEQYF. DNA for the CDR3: TGCAGCGTTGAACTAGCGGACTACGAGCAGTACTTC.

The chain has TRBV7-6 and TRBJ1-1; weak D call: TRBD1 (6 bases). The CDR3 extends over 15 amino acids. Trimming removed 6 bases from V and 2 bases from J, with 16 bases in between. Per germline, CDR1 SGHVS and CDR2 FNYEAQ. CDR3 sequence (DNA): TGTGCCAGCAGTCCTACCGGGGGCCTAAACACTGAAGCTTTCTTT. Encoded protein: CASSPTGGLNTEAFF.

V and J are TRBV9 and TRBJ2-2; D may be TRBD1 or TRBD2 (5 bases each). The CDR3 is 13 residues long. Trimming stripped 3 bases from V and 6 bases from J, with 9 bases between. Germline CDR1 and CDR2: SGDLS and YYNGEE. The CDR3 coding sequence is TGTGCCAGCAGCGCGGGACGAGCCGGGGAGCTGTTTTTT. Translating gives CASSAGRAGELFF.

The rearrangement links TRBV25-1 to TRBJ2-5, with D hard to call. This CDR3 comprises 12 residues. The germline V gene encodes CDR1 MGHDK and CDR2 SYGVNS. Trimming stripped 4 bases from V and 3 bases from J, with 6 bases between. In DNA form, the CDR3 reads TGTGCCAGCAGTGTCTCTGAAGAGACCCAGTACTTC. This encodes CASSVSEETQYF.

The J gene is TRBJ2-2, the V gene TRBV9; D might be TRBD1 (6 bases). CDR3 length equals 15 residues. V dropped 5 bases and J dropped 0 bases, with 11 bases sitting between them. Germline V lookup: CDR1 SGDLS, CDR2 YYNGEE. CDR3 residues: CASSDYRANTGELFF. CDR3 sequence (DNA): TGTGCCAGCAGTGACTACAGGGCGAACACCGGGGAGCTGTTTTTT.

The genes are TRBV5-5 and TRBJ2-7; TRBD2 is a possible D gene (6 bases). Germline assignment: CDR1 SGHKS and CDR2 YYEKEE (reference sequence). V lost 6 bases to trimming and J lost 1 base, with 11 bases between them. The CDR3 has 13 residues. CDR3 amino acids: CASIPGTSYEQYF. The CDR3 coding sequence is TGTGCCAGCATCCCCGGGACTTCCTACGAGCAGTACTTC.

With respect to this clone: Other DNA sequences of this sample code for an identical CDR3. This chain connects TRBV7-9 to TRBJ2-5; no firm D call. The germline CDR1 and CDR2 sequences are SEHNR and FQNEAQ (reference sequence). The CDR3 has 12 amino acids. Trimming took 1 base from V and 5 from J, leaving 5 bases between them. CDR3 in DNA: TGTGCCAGCAGCTTAGTTTTGGAGACCCAGTACTTC. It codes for CASSLVLETQYF.

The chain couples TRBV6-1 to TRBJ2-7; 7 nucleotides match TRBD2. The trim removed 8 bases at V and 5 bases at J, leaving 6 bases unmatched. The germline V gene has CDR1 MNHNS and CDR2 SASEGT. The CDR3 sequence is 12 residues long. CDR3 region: CASALGGDEQYF. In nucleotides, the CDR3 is TGTGCCAGCGCTCTGGGGGGGGACGAGCAGTACTTC.

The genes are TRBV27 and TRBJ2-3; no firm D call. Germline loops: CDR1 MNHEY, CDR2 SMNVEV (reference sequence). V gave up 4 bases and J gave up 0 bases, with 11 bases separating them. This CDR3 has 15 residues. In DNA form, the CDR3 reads TGTGCCAGCAGTTCACAGTCTGCTAGCACAGATACGCAGTATTTT. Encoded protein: CASSSQSASTDTQYF.

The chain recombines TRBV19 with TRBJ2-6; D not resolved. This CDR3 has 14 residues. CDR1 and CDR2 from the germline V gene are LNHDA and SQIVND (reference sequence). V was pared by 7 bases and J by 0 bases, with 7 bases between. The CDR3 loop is CASIHSSGANVLTF. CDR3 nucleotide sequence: TGTGCCAGTATCCACAGCTCTGGGGCCAACGTCCTGACTTTC.

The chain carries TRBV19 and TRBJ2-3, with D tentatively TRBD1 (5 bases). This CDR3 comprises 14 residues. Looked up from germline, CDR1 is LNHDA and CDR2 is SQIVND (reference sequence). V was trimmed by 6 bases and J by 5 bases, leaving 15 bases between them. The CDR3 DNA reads TGTGCCAGTAGAAACCTTGAAGGGGTAGATACGCAGTATTTT. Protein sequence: CASRNLEGVDTQYF.

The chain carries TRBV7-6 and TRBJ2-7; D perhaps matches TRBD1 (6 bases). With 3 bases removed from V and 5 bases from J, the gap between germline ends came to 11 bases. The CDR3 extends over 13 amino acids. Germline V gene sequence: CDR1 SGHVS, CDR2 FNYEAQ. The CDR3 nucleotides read TGTGCCAGCAGCTTCGCAGGGGATAACGAGCAGTACTTC. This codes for CASSFAGDNEQYF.

CDR3 DNA sequence: TGTGCCAGCAGCCCACAGGCGAGCTCCTACGAGCAGTACTTC. Translated, it gives CASSPQASSYEQYF. The chain combines TRBV9 with TRBJ2-7; tentatively, D is TRBD1 (5 bases). The length of the CDR3 is 14 residues. The germline V gene has CDR1 SGDLS and CDR2 YYNGEE. Trimming shortened V by 4 bases and J by 0 bases, and 11 bases separated the two germline ends.

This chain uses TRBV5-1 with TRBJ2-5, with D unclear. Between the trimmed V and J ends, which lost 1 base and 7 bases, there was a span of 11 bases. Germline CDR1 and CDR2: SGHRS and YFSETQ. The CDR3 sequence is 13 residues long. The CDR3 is CASSLTGISTQYF. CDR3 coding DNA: TGCGCCAGCAGCTTGACCGGTATTTCGACCCAGTACTTC.

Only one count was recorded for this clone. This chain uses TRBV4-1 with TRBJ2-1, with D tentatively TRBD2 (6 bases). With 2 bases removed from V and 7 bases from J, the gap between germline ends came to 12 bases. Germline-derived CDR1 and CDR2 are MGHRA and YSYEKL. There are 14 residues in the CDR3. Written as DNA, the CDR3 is TGCGCCAGCAGCCAAATACTAGCACCGAATGAGCAGTTCTTC. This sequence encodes CASSQILAPNEQFF.